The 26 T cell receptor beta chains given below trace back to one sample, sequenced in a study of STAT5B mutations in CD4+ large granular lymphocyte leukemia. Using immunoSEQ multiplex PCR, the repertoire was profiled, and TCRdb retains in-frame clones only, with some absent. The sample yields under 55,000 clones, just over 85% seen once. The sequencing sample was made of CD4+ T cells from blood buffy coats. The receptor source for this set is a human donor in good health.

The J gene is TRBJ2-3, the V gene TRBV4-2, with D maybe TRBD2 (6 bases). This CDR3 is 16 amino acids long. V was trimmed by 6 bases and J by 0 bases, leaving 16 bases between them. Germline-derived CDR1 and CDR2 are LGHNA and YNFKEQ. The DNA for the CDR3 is TGTGCCAGCAGACGCGAATTAGCGGCTAGCACAGATACGCAGTATTTT. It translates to CASRRELAASTDTQYF.

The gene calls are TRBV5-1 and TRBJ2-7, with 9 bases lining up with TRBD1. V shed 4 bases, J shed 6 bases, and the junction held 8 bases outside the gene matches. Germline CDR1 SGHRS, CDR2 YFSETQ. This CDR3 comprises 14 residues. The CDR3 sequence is CASSPGTGQLEQYF. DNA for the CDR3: TGCGCCAGCAGCCCCGGGACAGGGCAACTCGAGCAGTACTTC.

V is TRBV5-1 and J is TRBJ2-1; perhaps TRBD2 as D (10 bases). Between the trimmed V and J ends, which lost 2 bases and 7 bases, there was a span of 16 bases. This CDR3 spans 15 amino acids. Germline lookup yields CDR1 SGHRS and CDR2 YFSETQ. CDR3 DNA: TGCGCCAGCAGCTTACTAGCGGGACAGGGAAATGAGCAGTTCTTC. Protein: CASSLLAGQGNEQFF.

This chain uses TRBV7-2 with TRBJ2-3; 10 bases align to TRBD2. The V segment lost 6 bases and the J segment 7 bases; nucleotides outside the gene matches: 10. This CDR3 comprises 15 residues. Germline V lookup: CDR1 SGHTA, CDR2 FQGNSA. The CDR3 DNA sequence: TGTGCCAGCAGAGACCGACTAGCGGGCCAAAATACGCAGTATTTT. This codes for CASRDRLAGQNTQYF. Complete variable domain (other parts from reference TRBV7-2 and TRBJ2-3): GAGVSQSPSNKVTEKGKDVELRCDPISGHTALYWYRQSLGQGLEFLIYFQGNSAPDKSGLPSDRFSAERTGGSVSTLTIQRTQQEDSAVYLCASRDRLAGQNTQYFGPGTRLTVL.

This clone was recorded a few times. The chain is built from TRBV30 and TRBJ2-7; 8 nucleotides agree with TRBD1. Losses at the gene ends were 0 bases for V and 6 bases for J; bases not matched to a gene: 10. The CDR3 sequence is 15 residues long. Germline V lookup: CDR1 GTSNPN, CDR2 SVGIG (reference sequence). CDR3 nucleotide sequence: TGTGCCTGGAGTGTAACCCGGACAGGGCAGCGCGAGCAGTACTTC. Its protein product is CAWSVTRTGQREQYF.

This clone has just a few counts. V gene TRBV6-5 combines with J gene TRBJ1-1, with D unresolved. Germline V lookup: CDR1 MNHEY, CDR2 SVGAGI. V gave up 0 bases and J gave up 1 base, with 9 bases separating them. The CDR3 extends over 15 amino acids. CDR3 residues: CASSYSIEGNTEAFF. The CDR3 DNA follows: TGTGCCAGCAGTTACTCGATAGAGGGGAACACTGAAGCTTTCTTT.

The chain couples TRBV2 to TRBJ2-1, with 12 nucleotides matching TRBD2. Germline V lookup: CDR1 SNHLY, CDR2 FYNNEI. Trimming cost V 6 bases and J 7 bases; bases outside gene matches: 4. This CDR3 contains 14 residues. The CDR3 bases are TGTGCCAGCAGGACTAGCGGGAGAGAGAATGAGCAGTTCTTC. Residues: CASRTSGRENEQFF.

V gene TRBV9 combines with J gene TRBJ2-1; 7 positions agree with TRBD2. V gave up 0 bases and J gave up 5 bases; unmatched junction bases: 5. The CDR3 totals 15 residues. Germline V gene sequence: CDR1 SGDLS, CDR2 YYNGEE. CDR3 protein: CASSVGGSRNNEQFF. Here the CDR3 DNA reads TGTGCCAGCAGCGTAGGCGGGAGTAGGAACAATGAGCAGTTCTTC. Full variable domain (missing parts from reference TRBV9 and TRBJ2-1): DSGVTQTPKHLITATGQRVTLRCSPRSGDLSVYWYQQSLDQGLQFLIQYYNGEERAKGNILERFSAQQFPDLHSELNLSSLELGDSALYFCASSVGGSRNNEQFFGPGTRLTVL.

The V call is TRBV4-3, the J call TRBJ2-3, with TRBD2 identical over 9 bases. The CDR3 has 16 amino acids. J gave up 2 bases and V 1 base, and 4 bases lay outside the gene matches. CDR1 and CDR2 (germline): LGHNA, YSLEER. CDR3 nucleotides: TGCGCCAGCAGCCAAGGACCTAGCGGGGACACAGATACGCAGTATTTT. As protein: CASSQGPSGDTDTQYF.

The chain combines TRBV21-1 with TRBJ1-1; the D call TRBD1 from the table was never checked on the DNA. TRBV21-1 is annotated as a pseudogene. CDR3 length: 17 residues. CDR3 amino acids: CASSKAVDIPMNTEAFF. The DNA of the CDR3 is TGTGCCAGCAGCAAAGCTGTCGACATACCAATGAACACTGAAGCTTTCTTT.

CDR3 sequence: CASSWGRNTEAFF. CDR3 DNA: TGTGCCAGCAGCTGGGGCAGGAACACTGAAGCTTTCTTT. The J gene is TRBJ1-1, the V gene TRBV11-1; the D gene is possibly TRBD1 (5 bases). In germline, CDR1 is SGHAT, CDR2 FQDESV (reference sequence). V lost 4 bases, J lost 1 base, and 7 bases lay in between. CDR3 length: 13 amino acids.

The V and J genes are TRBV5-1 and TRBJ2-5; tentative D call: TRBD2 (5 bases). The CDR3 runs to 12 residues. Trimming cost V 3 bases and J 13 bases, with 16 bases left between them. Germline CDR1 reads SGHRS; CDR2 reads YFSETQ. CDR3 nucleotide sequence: TGCGCCAGCAGCTCCGAGGGCGCTAGTTCGTACTTC. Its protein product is CASSSEGASSYF. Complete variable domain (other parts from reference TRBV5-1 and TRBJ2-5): KAGVTQTPRYLIKTRGQQVTLSCSPISGHRSVSWYQQTPGQGLQFLFEYFSETQRNKGNFPGRFSGRQFSNSRSEMNVSTLELGDSALYLCASSSEGASSYFGPGTRLLVL.

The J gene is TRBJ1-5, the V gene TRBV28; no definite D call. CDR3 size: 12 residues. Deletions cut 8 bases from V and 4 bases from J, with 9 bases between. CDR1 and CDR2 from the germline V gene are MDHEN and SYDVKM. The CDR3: CASHGVNQPQHF. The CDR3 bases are TGTGCCAGCCATGGGGTAAATCAGCCCCAGCATTTT.

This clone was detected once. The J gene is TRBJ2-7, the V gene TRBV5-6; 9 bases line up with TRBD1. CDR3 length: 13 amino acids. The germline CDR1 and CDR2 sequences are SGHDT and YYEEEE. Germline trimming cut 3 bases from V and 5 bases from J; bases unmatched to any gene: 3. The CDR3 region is CASSWGQGNEQYF. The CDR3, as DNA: TGTGCCAGCAGCTGGGGACAGGGCAACGAGCAGTACTTC. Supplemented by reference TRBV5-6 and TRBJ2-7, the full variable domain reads DAGVTQSPTHLIKTRGQQVTLRCSPKSGHDTVSWYQQALGQGPQFIFQYYEEEERQRGNFPDRFSGHQFPNYSSELNVNALLLGDSALYLCASSWGQGNEQYFGPGTRLTVT.

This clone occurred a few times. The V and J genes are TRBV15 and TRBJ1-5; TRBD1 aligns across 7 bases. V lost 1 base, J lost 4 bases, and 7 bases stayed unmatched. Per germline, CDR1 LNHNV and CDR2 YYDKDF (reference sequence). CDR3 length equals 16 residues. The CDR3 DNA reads TGTGCCACCAGCAGAGGGGACAGTTCGCGAAATCAGCCCCAGCATTTT. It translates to CATSRGDSSRNQPQHF.

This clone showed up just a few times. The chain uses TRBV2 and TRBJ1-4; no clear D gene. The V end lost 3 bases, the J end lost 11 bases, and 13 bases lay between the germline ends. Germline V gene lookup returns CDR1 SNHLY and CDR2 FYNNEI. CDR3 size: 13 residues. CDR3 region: CASSDNLGGKLFF. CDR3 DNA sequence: TGTGCCAGCAGTGATAATTTGGGAGGGAAACTGTTTTTT.

CDR3 DNA: TGTGCCAGCAGTTTAACCGGCATCTCATCGTCCCAATCTCAAGCTTTCTTT. Translation gives CASSLTGISSSQSQAFF. This chain links TRBV28 with TRBJ1-1; D ambiguous. CDR1 and CDR2 (germline): MDHEN, SYDVKM. The CDR3 consists of 17 residues. With 2 bases removed from V and 9 bases from J, the gap between germline ends came to 25 bases.

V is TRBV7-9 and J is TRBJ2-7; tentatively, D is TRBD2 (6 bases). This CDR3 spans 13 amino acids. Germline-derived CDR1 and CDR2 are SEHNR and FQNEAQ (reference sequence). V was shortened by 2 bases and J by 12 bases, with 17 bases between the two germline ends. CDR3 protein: CASSLSSRERVYF. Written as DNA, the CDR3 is TGTGCCAGCAGCTTATCTTCCCGGGAGAGAGTGTACTTC.

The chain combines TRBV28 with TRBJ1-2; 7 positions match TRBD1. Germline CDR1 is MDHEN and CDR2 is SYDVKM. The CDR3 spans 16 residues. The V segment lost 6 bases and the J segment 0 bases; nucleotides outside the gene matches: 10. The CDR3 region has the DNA TGTGCCAGCAGCCGTGACAGGGCCCTAGCTAACTATGGCTACACCTTC. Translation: CASSRDRALANYGYTF.

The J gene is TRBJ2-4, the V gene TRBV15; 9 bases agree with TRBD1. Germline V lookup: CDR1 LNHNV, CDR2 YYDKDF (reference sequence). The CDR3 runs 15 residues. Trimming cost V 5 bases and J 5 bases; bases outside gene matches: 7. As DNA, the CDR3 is TGTGCCACCAGCGCTCCGGGACAGGGCCAAAACATTCAGTACTTC. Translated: CATSAPGQGQNIQYF.

In nucleotides, the CDR3 is TGTGCCAGCAGCGTAGGTGTAGGGGAGACAGAGACCCAGTACTTC. It is translated as CASSVGVGETETQYF. This chain joins TRBV9 and TRBJ2-5; the D call may be TRBD1 or TRBD2 (5 bases each). Germline assignment: CDR1 SGDLS and CDR2 YYNGEE. The CDR3 spans 15 residues. Trimming shortened V by 0 bases and J by 4 bases, and 13 bases separated the two germline ends.

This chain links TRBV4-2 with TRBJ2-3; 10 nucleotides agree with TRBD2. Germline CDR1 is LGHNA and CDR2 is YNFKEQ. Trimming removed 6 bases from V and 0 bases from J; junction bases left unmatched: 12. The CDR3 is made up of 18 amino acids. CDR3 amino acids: CASRDTSGNRFSTDTQYF. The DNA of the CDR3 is TGTGCCAGCAGGGACACTAGCGGGAATCGTTTTAGCACAGATACGCAGTATTTT.

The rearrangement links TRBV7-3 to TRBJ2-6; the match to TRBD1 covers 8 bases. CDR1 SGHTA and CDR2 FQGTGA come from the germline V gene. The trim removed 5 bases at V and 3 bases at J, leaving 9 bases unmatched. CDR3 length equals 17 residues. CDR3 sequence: CASSPDRGSFGANVLTF. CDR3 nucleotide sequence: TGTGCCAGCAGCCCTGACAGGGGAAGCTTTGGGGCCAACGTCCTGACTTTC. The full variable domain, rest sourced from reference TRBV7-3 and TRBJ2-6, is GAGVSQTPSNKVTEKGKYVELRCDPISGHTALYWYRQSLGQGPEFLIYFQGTGAADDSGLPNDRFFAVRPEGSVSTLKIQRTERGDSAVYLCASSPDRGSFGANVLTFGAGSRLTVL.

CDR3 nucleotide sequence: TGTGCCAGTCGGACTAGCGGGACGCTCTGGGAGCAGTTCTTC. Its translation: CASRTSGTLWEQFF. The V gene is TRBV5-4, the J gene TRBJ2-1, with 12 bases aligning to TRBD2. The CDR3 has 14 residues. J was trimmed by 10 bases and V by 8 bases; bases with no gene match: 10. CDR1 is SGHNT, CDR2 YYREEE, per germline (reference sequence). Drawing the rest from reference TRBV5-4 and TRBJ2-1, the complete variable domain is ETGVTQSPTHLIKTRGQQVTLRCSSQSGHNTVSWYQQALGQGPQFIFQYYREEENGRGNFPPRFSGLQFPNYSSELNVNALELDDSALYLCASRTSGTLWEQFFGPGTRLTVL.

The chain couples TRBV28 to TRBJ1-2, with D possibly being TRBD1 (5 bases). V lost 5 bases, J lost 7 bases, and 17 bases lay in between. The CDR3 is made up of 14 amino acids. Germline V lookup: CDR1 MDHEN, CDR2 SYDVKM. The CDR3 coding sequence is TGTGCCAGCAGTCCACCGGGACCGGGCCCTGGCTACACCTTC. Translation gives CASSPPGPGPGYTF.

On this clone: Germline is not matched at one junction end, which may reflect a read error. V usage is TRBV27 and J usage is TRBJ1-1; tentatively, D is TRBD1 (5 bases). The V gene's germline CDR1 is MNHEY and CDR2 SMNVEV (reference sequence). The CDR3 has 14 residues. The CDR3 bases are TGTGCCAGCAGTCTCCAGGGCCCAAACACTGAAACTTTCTTT. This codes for CASSLQGPNTETFF.